A selection of T cell receptor beta chains follows, all from one sample in a study of spatial heterogeneity in lung cancer. Via MiXCR, TCRdb re-called the 5' RACE reads, giving one row per CDR3 protein. The repertoire holds tens of thousands of distinct CDR3 sequences, with roughly 15% as singletons. This specimen consisted of lung tumor tissue, obtained at surgery. The receptors originated from a female donor with early-stage non-small cell lung cancer. The CDR3 runs from the conserved cysteine through the conserved F or W. D genes are given only for firm matches. Clone sizes are given selectively: once, few, many, or a class where the clone is expanded.

many,NA,TRBJ2-7,TRBV10-2,TGCGCCAGCAGTGCTGGGCCCTACGAGCAGTACTTC,CASSAGPYEQYF
many,TRBD2,TRBJ2-3,TRBV29-1,TGCAGCGTTGTCCCACTAGCGGGAGTGCAAGATACGCAGTATTTT,CSVVPLAGVQDTQYF
NA,NA,TRBJ2-7,TRBV3-1,TGTGCCAGCAGCCAAGGCGCCGGGCTTAGGTCCTACGAGCAGTACTTC,CASSQGAGLRSYEQYF
few,NA,TRBJ2-3,TRBV12-3/TRBV12-4,TGTGCCAGCAGTTCCCCGGGCACAGATACGCAGTATTTT,CASSSPGTDTQYF
few,NA,TRBJ2-1,TRBV6-1,TGTGCCAGCAGACTATCATACAGCTCCTACAATGAGCAGTTCTTC,CASRLSYSSYNEQFF
many,NA,TRBJ2-7,TRBV5-1,TGCGCCAGCAGCCCAGGACTGTTCTCCTACGAGCAGTACTTC,CASSPGLFSYEQYF
once,NA,TRBJ2-7,TRBV2,TGTGCCAGCAGGAGAGAACAGAGAGCGGACGAGCAGTACTTC,CASRREQRADEQYF
NA,NA,TRBJ2-4,TRBV12-5,TGTGCTAGTGGTTTGGTACACGGAGTCGCAAACATTCAGTACTTC,CASGLVHGVANIQYF
NA,TRBD1,TRBJ2-6,TRBV28,TGTGCCAGCAGTTTGAGCCCCGGACAGGGGCTAATCTCTGGGGCCAACGTCCTGACTTTC,CASSLSPGQGLISGANVLTF
NA,TRBD2,TRBJ2-3,TRBV5-1,TGCGCCAGCAGCCCGGTGACTAGCGGAAGACGGGGCGCAGATACGCAGTATTTT,CASSPVTSGRRGADTQYF
NA,NA,TRBJ2-1,TRBV7-2,TGTGCCAGCAGCTCCGGGCCCAACAATGAGCAGTTCTTC,CASSSGPNNEQFF
NA,NA,TRBJ2-7,TRBV10-3,TGTGCCATCAGTGTCTTACCCGACACCTACGAGCAGTACTTC,CAISVLPDTYEQYF
NA,NA,TRBJ2-3,TRBV7-2,TGTGCCAGCACCCATTATGAGCGTAATACGCAGTATTTT,CASTHYERNTQYF
NA,TRBD2,TRBJ2-7,TRBV20-1,TGCAGTGCTCTGGGACTAGCGGGAGGGCTCGATTACGAGCAGTACTTC,CSALGLAGGLDYEQYF
many,NA,TRBJ2-2,TRBV5-1,TGCGCCAGCCACCGGGACATTGAAACCGGGGAGCTGTTTTTT,CASHRDIETGELFF
many,NA,TRBJ2-7,TRBV5-1,TGCGCCAGCAGCTTGGACGGGAACCCCTACGAGCAGTACTTC,CASSLDGNPYEQYF
NA,TRBD1,TRBJ2-3,TRBV4-3,TGCGCCAGCAGCCTACAGGGACAGGGGGCAGATACGCAGTATTTT,CASSLQGQGADTQYF
many,TRBD2,TRBJ2-1,TRBV20-1,TGCAGTGCTAGGCTAGCGGGAGGGCCTGGGGCAAATGAGCAGTTCTTC,CSARLAGGPGANEQFF
many,NA,TRBJ2-6,TRBV29-1,TGCAGCGTTGTGAATTCTGGGGCCAACGTCCTGACTTTC,CSVVNSGANVLTF
many,NA,TRBJ2-2,TRBV3-1,TGTGCCAGCAGCCGTTTCGGGGAGCTGTTTTTT,CASSRFGELFF
large,NA,TRBJ2-1,TRBV3-1,TGTGCCAGCAGCCAAGACAGGGCCCCCTACAATGAGCAGTTCTTC,CASSQDRAPYNEQFF
NA,TRBD2,TRBJ2-1,TRBV20-1,TGCAGTGCGCAACGGACTAGCGGGGCCCACTACAATGAGCAGTTCTTC,CSAQRTSGAHYNEQFF
many,NA,TRBJ2-4,TRBV5-4,TGTGCCAGCAGCTTTGGAGGGGGCCGAGCCAAAAACATTCAGTACTTC,CASSFGGGRAKNIQYF
many,TRBD2,TRBJ2-3,TRBV29-1,TGCAGCGTTGCCCGGACTAGCAAAGATACGCAGTATTTT,CSVARTSKDTQYF
few,TRBD1,TRBJ2-2,TRBV2,TGTGCCGCCGGGACAGCCGGGGAGCTGTTTTTT,CAAGTAGELFF
medium-sized,TRBD1,TRBJ2-7,TRBV29-1,TGCAGCGTTGAAATTGGGGACAGGGGCTACGAGCAGTACTTC,CSVEIGDRGYEQYF
many,NA,TRBJ2-1,TRBV11-2,TGTGCCAGCAGCTTAATCTCGGAGGTCTACAATGAGCAGTTCTTC,CASSLISEVYNEQFF
many,NA,TRBJ2-3,TRBV4-2,TGTGCCAGCAGCCAAGAGACTCGAACTAGCACAGATACGCAGTATTTT,CASSQETRTSTDTQYF